These T cell receptor beta chains were read from a single sample in a study of cytomegalovirus exposure and HLA in healthy donors. This table comes from immunoSEQ multiplex PCR, and its TCRdb copy is limited to in-frame clones, with some not included. The sample has approximately 170,000 clones; more than 80% are singletons. The sequencing sample was made of PBMCs. The receptor set was obtained from a male donor in good health and CMV-seronegative. Both conserved end residues are part of each CDR3. D genes are given only for firm matches. Only part of the rows carry a size: once, few, many, or a class if the clone is expanded.

D gene	clone size	J gene	V gene	CDR3 protein	CDR3 DNA
TRBD1	.	TRBJ1-2	TRBV7-2	CASSLSSGTGAKNYGYTF	TGTGCCAGCAGCTTAAGTTCGGGGACAGGGGCGAAGAACTATGGCTACACCTTC
TRBD2	.	TRBJ2-2	TRBV2	CASREGLPSGELFF	TGTGCCAGCAGGGAGGGACTACCCTCGGGGGAGCTGTTTTTT
.	.	TRBJ1-3	TRBV15	CATSRLPRGSSGNTIYF	TGTGCCACCAGCAGACTTCCCAGGGGTAGCTCTGGAAACACCATATATTTT
TRBD2	.	TRBJ2-3	TRBV2	CASGAGGTTDTQYF	TGTGCCAGCGGAGCGGGGGGTACTACAGATACGCAGTATTTT
.	.	TRBJ2-5	TRBV7-9	CASSFQGLETQYF	TGTGCCAGCAGCTTTCAGGGTTTAGAGACCCAGTACTTC
.	.	TRBJ2-7	TRBV10-3	CAISEEGLALPPYEQYF	TGTGCCATCAGTGAGGAGGGACTGGCGCTTCCCCCCTACGAGCAGTACTTC
TRBD1	.	TRBJ2-5	TRBV9	CASSVGAGGLGETQYF	TGTGCCAGCAGCGTAGGGGCAGGGGGCTTGGGGGAGACCCAGTACTTC
TRBD2	.	TRBJ2-3	TRBV13	CASSLVGLAGVTDTQYF	TGTGCCAGCAGCTTAGTAGGACTAGCGGGAGTGACAGATACGCAGTATTTT
TRBD1	.	TRBJ2-7	TRBV6-5	CASRTDRGYEQYF	TGTGCCAGCAGAACGGACAGGGGGTACGAGCAGTACTTC
TRBD1	once	TRBJ1-1	TRBV19	CASTPTGAGTEAFF	TGTGCCAGTACCCCAACAGGGGCTGGTACTGAAGCTTTCTTT
.	.	TRBJ1-1	TRBV28	CASRRDTNTEAFF	TGTGCCAGCAGACGCGACACCAACACTGAAGCTTTCTTT
.	.	TRBJ2-3	TRBV29-1	CSVDGGGSTGLLTQYF	TGCAGCGTTGATGGTGGCGGCTCCACGGGTTTGCTGACGCAGTATTTT
.	.	TRBJ2-6	TRBV6-1	CASSVDRNLLLGANVLTF	TGTGCCAGCAGTGTTGACAGGAACCTTCTCTTAGGAGCCAACGTCCTGACTTTC
TRBD1	many	TRBJ2-3	TRBV15	CATSRDQGATDTQYF	TGTGCCACCAGCAGAGATCAGGGGGCCACAGATACGCAGTATTTT
TRBD1	.	TRBJ2-7	TRBV19	CASSIPDRVGAEQYF	TGTGCCAGTAGTATCCCTGACAGGGTTGGGGCGGAGCAGTACTTC
TRBD2	.	TRBJ2-4	TRBV7-3	CASSVAGGRGIQYF	TGTGCCAGCAGCGTAGCGGGAGGCCGGGGGATTCAGTACTTC
.	.	TRBJ1-3	TRBV9	CASSPITGPGNTIYF	TGTGCCAGCAGCCCTATAACAGGGCCTGGAAACACCATATATTTT
TRBD2	.	TRBJ2-3	TRBV6-5	CASSYSREGYTDTQYF	TGTGCCAGCAGTTACTCGAGGGAGGGGTACACAGATACGCAGTATTTT
.	.	TRBJ2-5	TRBV6-1	CASSVNQGETQYF	TGTGCCAGCAGCGTCAACCAGGGGGAGACCCAGTACTTC
.	.	TRBJ2-7	TRBV27	CASSSPSRGEQYF	TGTGCCAGCAGTTCCCCGAGTAGGGGCGAGCAGTACTTC
.	.	TRBJ1-1	TRBV9	CASSSTGTWNTEAFF	TGTGCCAGCAGCTCAACGGGGACTTGGAACACTGAAGCTTTCTTT
.	.	TRBJ2-5	TRBV7-2	CASSLARAQETQYF	TGTGCCAGCAGCTTAGCCAGGGCCCAAGAGACCCAGTACTTC